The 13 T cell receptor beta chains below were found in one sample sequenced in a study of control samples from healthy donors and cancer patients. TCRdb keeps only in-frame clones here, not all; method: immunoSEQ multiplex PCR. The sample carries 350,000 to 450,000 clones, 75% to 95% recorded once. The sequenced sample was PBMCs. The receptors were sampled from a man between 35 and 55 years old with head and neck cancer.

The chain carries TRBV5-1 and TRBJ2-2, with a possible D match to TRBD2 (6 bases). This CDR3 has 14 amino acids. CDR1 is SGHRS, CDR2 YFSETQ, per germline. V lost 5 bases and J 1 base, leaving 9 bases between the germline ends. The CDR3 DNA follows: TGCGCCAGCAGAGAAGCGGGGAACACCGGGGAGCTGTTTTTT. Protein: CASREAGNTGELFF.

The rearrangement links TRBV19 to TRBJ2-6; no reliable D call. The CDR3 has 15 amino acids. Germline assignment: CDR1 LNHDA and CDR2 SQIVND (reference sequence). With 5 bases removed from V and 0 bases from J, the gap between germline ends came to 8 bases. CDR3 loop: CASSVALSGANVLTF. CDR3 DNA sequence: TGTGCCAGTAGTGTGGCCCTCTCTGGGGCCAACGTCCTGACTTTC.

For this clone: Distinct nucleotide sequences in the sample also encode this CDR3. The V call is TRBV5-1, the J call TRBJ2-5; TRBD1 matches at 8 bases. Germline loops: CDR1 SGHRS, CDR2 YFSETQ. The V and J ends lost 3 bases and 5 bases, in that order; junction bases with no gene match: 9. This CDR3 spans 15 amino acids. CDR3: CASSSGQGRGETQYF. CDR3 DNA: TGCGCCAGCAGCTCTGGACAGGGTCGGGGGGAGACCCAGTACTTC. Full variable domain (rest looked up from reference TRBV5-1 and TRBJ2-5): KAGVTQTPRYLIKTRGQQVTLSCSPISGHRSVSWYQQTPGQGLQFLFEYFSETQRNKGNFPGRFSGRQFSNSRSEMNVSTLELGDSALYLCASSSGQGRGETQYFGPGTRLLVL.

The CDR3 spells CASSEEPLHF. The CDR3 DNA reads TGTGCCAGCAGTGAAGAACCCCTCCACTTT. This chain uses TRBV6-4 with TRBJ1-6; D gene unclear. The V end was cut by 3 bases, the J end by 12 bases, with 3 bases between. Germline V gene data show CDR1 as MRHNA and CDR2 as SNTAGT. The CDR3 loop spans 10 amino acids.

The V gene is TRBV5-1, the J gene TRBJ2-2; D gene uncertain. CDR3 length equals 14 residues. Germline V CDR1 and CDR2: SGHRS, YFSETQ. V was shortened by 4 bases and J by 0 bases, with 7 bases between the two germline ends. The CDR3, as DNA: TGCGCCAGCAGCGAGTTCGCGAACACCGGGGAGCTGTTTTTT. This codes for CASSEFANTGELFF.

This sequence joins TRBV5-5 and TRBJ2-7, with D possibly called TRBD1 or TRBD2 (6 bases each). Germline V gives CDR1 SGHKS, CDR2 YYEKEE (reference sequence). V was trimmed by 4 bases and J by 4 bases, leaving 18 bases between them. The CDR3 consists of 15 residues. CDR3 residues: CASSQGPGANYEQYF. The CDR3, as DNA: TGTGCCAGCAGCCAGGGACCGGGGGCGAATTACGAGCAGTACTTC.

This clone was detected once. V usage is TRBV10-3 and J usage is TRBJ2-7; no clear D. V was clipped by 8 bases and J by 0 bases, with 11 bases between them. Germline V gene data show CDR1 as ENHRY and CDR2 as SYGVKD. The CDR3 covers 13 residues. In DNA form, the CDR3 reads TGTGCCATCGGTGCGGCAAGCTCCTACGAGCAGTACTTC. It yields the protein CAIGAASSYEQYF.

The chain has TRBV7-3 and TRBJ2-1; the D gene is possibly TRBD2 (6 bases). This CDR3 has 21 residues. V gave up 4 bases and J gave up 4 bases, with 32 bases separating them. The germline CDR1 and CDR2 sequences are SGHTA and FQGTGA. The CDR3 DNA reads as TGTGCCAGCAGCTCCTTGGGACTTCCTCCGGGGCCCGTGGCTGGGTACAATGAGCAGTTCTTC. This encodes CASSSLGLPPGPVAGYNEQFF.

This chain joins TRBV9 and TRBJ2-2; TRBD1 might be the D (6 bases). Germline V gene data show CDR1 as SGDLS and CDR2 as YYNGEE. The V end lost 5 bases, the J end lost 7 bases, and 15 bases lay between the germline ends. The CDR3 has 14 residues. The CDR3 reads CASSDLQGIGELFF. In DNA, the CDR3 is TGTGCCAGCAGTGACTTACAGGGAATCGGGGAGCTGTTTTTT.

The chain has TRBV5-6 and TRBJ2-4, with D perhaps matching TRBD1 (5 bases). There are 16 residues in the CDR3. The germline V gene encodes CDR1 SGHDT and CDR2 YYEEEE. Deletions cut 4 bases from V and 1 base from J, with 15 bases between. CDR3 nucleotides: TGTGCCAGCAGCCCGTATCAGGGTCGGGCCAAAAACATTCAGTACTTC. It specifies CASSPYQGRAKNIQYF.

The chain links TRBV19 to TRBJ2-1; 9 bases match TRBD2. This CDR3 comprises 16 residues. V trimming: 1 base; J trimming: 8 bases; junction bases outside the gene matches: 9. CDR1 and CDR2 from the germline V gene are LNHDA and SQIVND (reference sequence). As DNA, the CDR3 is TGTGCCAGTAGTATAGGGCGAGCGGGGGGAGGCTATGAGCAGTTCTTC. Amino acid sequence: CASSIGRAGGGYEQFF.

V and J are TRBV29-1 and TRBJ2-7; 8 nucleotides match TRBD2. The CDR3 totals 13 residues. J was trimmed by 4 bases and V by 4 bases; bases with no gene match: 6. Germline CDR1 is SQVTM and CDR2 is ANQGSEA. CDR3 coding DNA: TGCAGCGTTGGAGGGACTAGTCGGTACGAGCAGTACTTC. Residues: CSVGGTSRYEQYF.

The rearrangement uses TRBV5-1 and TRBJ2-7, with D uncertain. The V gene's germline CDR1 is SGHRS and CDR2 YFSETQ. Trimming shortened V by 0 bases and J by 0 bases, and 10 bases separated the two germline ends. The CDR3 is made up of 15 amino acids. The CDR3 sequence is CASSLGQASSYEQYF. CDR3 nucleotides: TGCGCCAGCAGCTTGGGGCAGGCGAGCTCCTACGAGCAGTACTTC.